This passage covers 15 T cell receptor beta chains from one sample sequenced in a study of cytomegalovirus exposure and HLA in healthy donors. Primers: 60 Vbeta forward and 13 Jbeta reverse. Sequencing used immunoSEQ multiplex PCR; TCRdb keeps in-frame clones, though not all of them. The top ten hold over 1.2% of the sample, which has over 150,000 clones, around 68% seen once. Sequencing was done on a sample of PBMCs. The receptors stem from a man between 50 and 59 years old in good health and CMV-seronegative.

The chain joins TRBV2 to TRBJ2-5, with 7 bases identical to TRBD1. In germline, CDR1 is SNHLY, CDR2 FYNNEI. The CDR3 has 13 residues. The junction had 2 bases not matched to a gene; V was cut back by 5 bases and J by 2 bases. CDR3 loop: CASSLQGQETQYF. CDR3 in DNA: TGTGCCAGCAGTTTACAGGGGCAAGAGACCCAGTACTTC.

The chain joins TRBV5-1 to TRBJ1-5, with D tentatively TRBD1 (6 bases). CDR3 length: 15 residues. Germline V gives CDR1 SGHRS, CDR2 YFSETQ. The ends were cut back, 0 bases at V and 8 bases at J, with 15 bases in the middle. This CDR3 reads CASSLGGGEGEPQHF. CDR3 nucleotides: TGCGCCAGCAGCTTGGGCGGCGGGGAGGGGGAGCCCCAGCATTTT.

This chain links TRBV28 with TRBJ1-1, with D maybe TRBD1 (5 bases). The V and J ends lost 5 bases and 7 bases respectively, with 14 bases between them. Germline V gene data show CDR1 as MDHEN and CDR2 as SYDVKM. This CDR3 is 13 amino acids long. CDR3 bases: TGTGCCAGCAGTCGACAGCCCAGCATTGAAGCTTTCTTT. This encodes CASSRQPSIEAFF.

The chain couples TRBV6-6 to TRBJ1-2; D remains ambiguous. This CDR3 has 13 residues. The germline V gene encodes CDR1 MNHNY and CDR2 SVGAGI (reference sequence). Trimming removed 0 bases from V and 3 bases from J, with 5 bases in between. The chain's CDR3 is CASSYSSDYGYTF. The CDR3 bases are TGTGCCAGCAGTTACTCGAGCGACTATGGCTACACCTTC.

The chain combines TRBV7-9 with TRBJ2-1; weak D call: TRBD2 (6 bases). The germline V gene encodes CDR1 SEHNR and CDR2 FQNEAQ (reference sequence). The CDR3 length is 15 residues. Trimming removed 5 bases from V and 6 bases from J, with 17 bases in between. CDR3 in amino acids: CASSPPRGTSNEQFF. The CDR3 coding sequence is TGTGCCAGCAGCCCCCCCCGGGGGACCTCCAATGAGCAGTTCTTC. The full variable domain, completed using reference TRBV7-9 and TRBJ2-1, is DTGVSQNPRHKITKRGQNVTFRCDPISEHNRLYWYRQTLGQGPEFLTYFQNEAQLEKSRLLSDRFSAERPKGSFSTLEIQRTEQGDSAMYLCASSPPRGTSNEQFFGPGTRLTVL.

This chain uses TRBV28 with TRBJ1-2; the D gene is possibly TRBD1 (6 bases). The CDR3 sequence is 13 residues long. Per germline, CDR1 MDHEN and CDR2 SYDVKM. Trimming shortened V by 2 bases and J by 6 bases, and 10 bases separated the two germline ends. The CDR3 DNA follows: TGTGCCAGCAGTTTAGACAGGATCCATGGCTACACCTTC. Translated, it gives CASSLDRIHGYTF.

V usage is TRBV2 and J usage is TRBJ2-3, with 8 nucleotides matching TRBD2. This CDR3 has 15 residues. V dropped 5 bases and J dropped 6; count of bases not matched to a gene: 10. Germline-derived CDR1 and CDR2 are SNHLY and FYNNEI. The CDR3 is CASSSGAGGLDTQYF. CDR3 nucleotide sequence: TGTGCCAGCAGTTCAGGGGCGGGGGGTCTGGATACGCAGTATTTT. The entire variable domain, with the rest obtained from reference TRBV2 and TRBJ2-3, is as follows: EPEVTQTPSHQVTQMGQEVILRCVPISNHLYFYWYRQILGQKVEFLVSFYNNEISEKSEIFDDQFSVERPDGSNFTLKIRSTKLEDSAMYFCASSSGAGGLDTQYFGPGTRLTVL.

This chain links TRBV5-4 with TRBJ2-3; 7 bases are a match to TRBD2. CDR1 and CDR2 (germline): SGHNT, YYREEE (reference sequence). The CDR3 totals 15 residues. V was clipped by 0 bases and J by 4 bases; unmatched bases: 5. CDR3 protein: CASSLVGGGADTQYF. CDR3 nucleotides: TGTGCCAGCAGCTTGGTGGGGGGGGGTGCAGATACGCAGTATTTT.

This clone has just a few counts. The chain has TRBV4-1 and TRBJ2-3; 11 bases align to TRBD2. In germline, CDR1 is MGHRA, CDR2 YSYEKL. After removal of 3 bases from V and 2 bases from J, the junction contained 7 bases not matched to a gene. The CDR3 has 17 amino acids. The DNA for the CDR3 is TGCGCCAGCAGCCAGGAACCGGGACTAGCGGACACAGATACGCAGTATTTT. It specifies CASSQEPGLADTDTQYF.

V is TRBV5-5 and J is TRBJ2-2, with 9 bases aligning to TRBD2. Germline V gives CDR1 SGHKS, CDR2 YYEKEE (reference sequence). The length of the CDR3 is 16 residues. V dropped 2 bases and J dropped 5; count of bases not matched to a gene: 7. As DNA, the CDR3 is TGTGCCAGCAGCTTAGGGCGGGGGGGCGGAACCGGGGAGCTGTTTTTT. Translated: CASSLGRGGGTGELFF.

This sequence joins TRBV2 and TRBJ2-7, with 7 nucleotides matching TRBD2. Germline V gene data show CDR1 as SNHLY and CDR2 as FYNNEI. With 6 bases clipped from V and 5 bases from J, the junction kept 16 bases outside the gene matches. The CDR3 length is 16 residues. The DNA of the CDR3 is TGTGCCAGCAGCCCCGGGGGGTTAGTGGGTCGGAACGAGCAGTACTTC. It codes for CASSPGGLVGRNEQYF. Together with reference TRBV2 and TRBJ2-7, the CDR3 gives the full variable domain: EPEVTQTPSHQVTQMGQEVILRCVPISNHLYFYWYRQILGQKVEFLVSFYNNEISEKSEIFDDQFSVERPDGSNFTLKIRSTKLEDSAMYFCASSPGGLVGRNEQYFGPGTRLTVT.

Only one count was recorded for this clone. This chain uses TRBV9 with TRBJ2-3; 12 nucleotides match TRBD2. Losses at the gene ends were 5 bases for V and 6 bases for J; bases not matched to a gene: 1. The CDR3 sequence is 13 residues long. CDR1 SGDLS and CDR2 YYNGEE come from the germline V gene. CDR3 protein: CASSGLAGDTQYF. CDR3 coding DNA: TGTGCCAGCAGTGGACTAGCGGGGGATACGCAGTATTTT.

The chain carries TRBV5-6 and TRBJ2-3; tentative D call: TRBD2 (6 bases). The V gene lost 4 bases and the J gene lost 1 base, with 10 bases spanning the gap. The germline V gene encodes CDR1 SGHDT and CDR2 YYEEEE. The CDR3 has 14 residues. DNA for the CDR3: TGTGCCAGCAGCAGTCGGGAGCGCACAGATACGCAGTATTTT. It translates to CASSSRERTDTQYF. The full variable domain, in which reference TRBV5-6 and TRBJ2-3 provide the parts outside the CDR3, is DAGVTQSPTHLIKTRGQQVTLRCSPKSGHDTVSWYQQALGQGPQFIFQYYEEEERQRGNFPDRFSGHQFPNYSSELNVNALLLGDSALYLCASSSRERTDTQYFGPGTRLTVL.

This clone was recorded a few times. The CDR3 protein is CASSVDSWKTYEQYF. In DNA form, the CDR3 reads TGTGCCAGCAGTGTAGACAGTTGGAAAACCTACGAGCAGTACTTC. The chain carries TRBV28 and TRBJ2-7; D possibly corresponds to TRBD1 (5 bases). This CDR3 is 15 amino acids long. V was cut by 5 bases and J by 2 bases, with 16 bases left in between. Germline V lookup: CDR1 MDHEN, CDR2 SYDVKM. The full variable domain, completed using reference TRBV28 and TRBJ2-7, is DVKVTQSSRYLVKRTGEKVFLECVQDMDHENMFWYRQDPGLGLRLIYFSYDVKMKEKGDIPEGYSVSREKKERFSLILESASTNQTSMYLCASSVDSWKTYEQYFGPGTRLTVT.

The CDR3 sequence is CASSYNREGNQPQHF. The CDR3 bases are TGTGCCAGCAGTTACAACAGGGAAGGCAATCAGCCCCAGCATTTT. The chain is built from TRBV6-5 and TRBJ1-5; tentatively, D is TRBD1 (6 bases). The CDR3 contains 15 residues. V lost 2 bases and J lost 2, with 10 bases in between. Germline lookup yields CDR1 MNHEY and CDR2 SVGAGI.